A single sample is the source of the 22 T cell receptor beta chains below, sequenced in a study of human T cells and chemical hapten exposure. Each CDR3 protein is one row after TCRdb ran MiXCR on the RACE reads. This repertoire shows about 250,000 distinct CDR3 sequences, 7.7% found once; its top ten account for 1.2%. Time point specified: pre-sensitization, week 0. Specified treatment: therapeutic diphenylcyclopropenone sensitization with weekly scalp DPC. The sequences come from whole blood, collected in connection with sensitization to the hapten diphenylcyclopropenone (DPC). These receptors all come from a man younger than 35 with alopecia areata. Some clones in this sample may be carry-over from other donors' samples.

A few counts support this clonotype. J is TRBJ2-5 and V is TRBV3-1; 7 bases are shared with TRBD2. CDR3 length: 13 amino acids. Per the germline V gene, CDR1 is LGHDT and CDR2 is YNNKEL (reference sequence). After removal of 7 bases from V and 2 bases from J, the junction contained 4 bases not matched to a gene. The CDR3 protein is CASTVGGQETQYF. In nucleotides, the CDR3 is TGTGCCAGCACCGTGGGAGGGCAAGAGACCCAGTACTTC.

The chain couples TRBV14 to TRBJ2-3, with 7 bases fitting TRBD2. V was clipped by 4 bases and J by 2 bases; unmatched bases: 3. The CDR3 contains 14 residues. Germline V gives CDR1 SGHDN, CDR2 FVKESK. This CDR3 reads CASSRGGPTDTQYF. As DNA, the CDR3 is TGTGCCAGCAGCCGGGGGGGACCCACAGATACGCAGTATTTT.

The chain is built from TRBV7-9 and TRBJ2-3; 14 bases map to TRBD2. The CDR3 runs 18 residues. After removal of 3 bases from V and 0 bases from J, the junction contained 5 bases not matched to a gene. Germline V gene sequence: CDR1 SEHNR, CDR2 FQNEAQ (reference sequence). The CDR3, as DNA: TGTGCCAGCAGCTTGGGACTAGCGGGGGCCTTCAGCACAGATACGCAGTATTTT. Its protein is CASSLGLAGAFSTDTQYF.

CDR3 loop: CSVGDSQETQYF. The CDR3 DNA is TGCAGCGTTGGGGACAGTCAAGAGACCCAGTACTTC. This sequence joins TRBV29-1 and TRBJ2-5, with 7 positions matching TRBD1. From germline, CDR1 is SQVTM and CDR2 ANQGSEA. The CDR3 is 12 residues long. The ends lost 4 bases at V and 2 bases at J; junction bases unmatched: 1. The entire variable domain, with the rest obtained from reference TRBV29-1 and TRBJ2-5, is as follows: SAVISQKPSRDICQRGTSLTIQCQVDSQVTMMFWYRQQPGQSLTLIATANQGSEATYESGFVIDKFPISRPNLTFSTLTVSNMSPEDSSIYLCSVGDSQETQYFGPGTRLLVL.

In this sample, this clonotype turned up many times. The chain is built from TRBV7-9 and TRBJ1-1; D remains ambiguous. Trimming stripped 2 bases from V and 0 bases from J, with 7 bases between. The CDR3 spans 14 residues. The V gene's germline CDR1 is SEHNR and CDR2 FQNEAQ (reference sequence). DNA of the CDR3: TGTGCCAGCAGCTTATCTGGGATGAACACTGAAGCTTTCTTT. Amino acid sequence: CASSLSGMNTEAFF.

The CDR3 loop reads CASQPPGPYEQYV. CDR3 in DNA: TGTGCCAGCCAACCTCCGGGGCCCTACGAGCAGTACGTC. The chain uses TRBV7-9 and TRBJ2-7, with D perhaps matching TRBD1 or TRBD2 (5 bases each). The germline V gene has CDR1 SEHNR and CDR2 FQNEAQ (reference sequence). The CDR3 covers 13 residues. The V gene lost 8 bases and the J gene lost 2 bases, with 13 bases spanning the gap.

The rearrangement joins TRBV6-2 or TRBV6-3 to TRBJ2-7; D call uncertain. V lost 2 bases, J lost 4 bases, and 12 bases lay in between. Germline CDR1 reads MNHEY; CDR2 reads SVGEGT. This CDR3 comprises 14 residues. CDR3 protein: CASSYGRFLYEQYF. CDR3 sequence (DNA): TGTGCCAGCAGTTACGGGCGGTTTTTATACGAGCAGTACTTC.

This clonotype was seen repeatedly, ten times or more. V and J are TRBV9 and TRBJ1-1; no clear D gene. Germline V CDR1 and CDR2: SGDLS, YYNGEE. V gave up 1 base and J gave up 6 bases, with 16 bases separating them. The CDR3 totals 15 residues. DNA of the CDR3: TGTGCCAGCAGCGTAAGAGACCAAGTGATTTCTGAAGCTTTCTTT. This sequence encodes CASSVRDQVISEAFF.

The chain combines TRBV10-3 with TRBJ1-2; the match to TRBD1 covers 7 bases. Trimming cost V 10 bases and J 0 bases; bases outside gene matches: 8. Germline V gene lookup returns CDR1 ENHRY and CDR2 SYGVKD. This CDR3 comprises 14 residues. The CDR3 loop is CATLRDRSNYGYTF. The CDR3 region has the DNA TGTGCCACCCTCCGGGACAGATCTAACTATGGCTACACCTTC.

This clonotype was observed a handful of times. The chain employs TRBV29-1 and TRBJ2-7; 9 bases agree with TRBD1. This CDR3 is built from 14 residues. Germline CDR1 reads SQVTM; CDR2 reads ANQGSEA. V shed 1 base and J 6 bases; nucleotides not matched to a gene: 7. The CDR3 protein is CSVEAGDRASEQYF. For the CDR3, the DNA is TGCAGCGTTGAAGCAGGGGACAGGGCAAGCGAGCAGTACTTC.

The table lists this clonotype with many counts. CDR3 amino acids: CASSQEPGGVGTEAFF. The DNA of the CDR3 is TGTGCCAGCAGCCAAGAACCTGGGGGAGTGGGCACTGAAGCTTTCTTT. The chain combines TRBV4-2 with TRBJ1-1; D is perhaps TRBD1 (5 bases). V dropped 0 bases and J dropped 4 bases, with 15 bases sitting between them. CDR1 and CDR2 (germline): LGHNA, YNFKEQ. The CDR3 has 16 residues.

This clonotype showed up just a few times. The V gene is TRBV7-9, the J gene TRBJ1-3; D uncertain. The V gene lost 4 bases and the J gene lost 4 bases, with 14 bases spanning the gap. CDR3 length equals 15 residues. Germline CDR1 is SEHNR and CDR2 is FQNEAQ (reference sequence). CDR3 sequence: CASSYLRQLGNTIYF. The CDR3 nucleotides read TGTGCCAGCAGCTACCTCCGTCAATTAGGAAACACCATATATTTT.

The chain couples TRBV6-6 to TRBJ1-2; D not certain. This CDR3 contains 15 residues. Germline V gives CDR1 MNHNY, CDR2 SVGAGI (reference sequence). V lost 0 bases and J lost 3, with 11 bases in between. For the CDR3, the DNA is TGTGCCAGCAGTTACTCGATCGGCGAGTACTATGGCTACACCTTC. Encoded protein: CASSYSIGEYYGYTF.

This clonotype was seen once. A much larger clonotype is one base distant, so this may be a read error. Here the CDR3 reads CASSPQVLLGMNTEAFF. Written as DNA, the CDR3 is TGCGCCAGCAGCCCCCAGGTACTTTTGGGGATGAACACTGAAGCTTTCTTT. This chain joins TRBV5-1 and TRBJ1-1, with unresolved D. From germline, CDR1 is SGHRS and CDR2 YFSETQ. Between the trimmed V and J ends, which lost 4 bases and 0 bases, there was a span of 19 bases. The length of the CDR3 is 17 residues.

This clonotype was counted ten times or more. This chain connects TRBV4-2 to TRBJ2-1, with 10 nucleotides matching TRBD1. Germline CDR1 reads LGHNA; CDR2 reads YNFKEQ. J gave up 7 bases and V 1 base, and 1 base lay outside the gene matches. The CDR3 extends over 14 amino acids. Written as DNA, the CDR3 is TGTGCCAGCAGCCAAGTGGGACAGGGGAATGAGCAGTTCTTC. Translated: CASSQVGQGNEQFF.

The chain joins TRBV7-2 to TRBJ2-3; D could derive from TRBD1 or TRBD2 (7 bases each). Germline V gene sequence: CDR1 SGHTA, CDR2 FQGNSA. The length of the CDR3 is 20 residues. Trimming left V 2 bases short and J 0 bases short, with 24 bases between. The CDR3 coding sequence is TGTGCCAGCAGCTTATTTGGGAGGGGGGTGACAGGGTCTAGCACAGATACGCAGTATTTT. Translation: CASSLFGRGVTGSSTDTQYF.

This clonotype has a count of ten or more. J is TRBJ2-5 and V is TRBV7-9; no definite D call. The CDR3 covers 11 residues. Trimming left V 7 bases short and J 5 bases short, with 8 bases between. Per germline, CDR1 SEHNR and CDR2 FQNEAQ (reference sequence). Here the CDR3 DNA reads TGTGCCAGCATGTTAAGGGAGACCCAGTACTTC. It codes for CASMLRETQYF.

The rearrangement joins TRBV4-3 to TRBJ1-5; 10 bases fit TRBD1. This CDR3 has 15 residues. Germline CDR1 is LGHNA and CDR2 is YSLEER. Trimming took 3 bases from V and 6 from J; bases not matched to a gene: 5. The DNA for the CDR3 is TGCGCCAGCAGCCAGGGGACAGGGGTGAGTCAGCCCCAGCATTTT. Its protein is CASSQGTGVSQPQHF.

This clonotype was detected a few times. The chain employs TRBV6-6 and TRBJ1-3, with D hard to call. Trimming took off 3 bases at V and 2 bases at J, with 8 bases between the two ends. The length of the CDR3 is 14 residues. The germline V gene encodes CDR1 MNHNY and CDR2 SVGAGI (reference sequence). The CDR3 nucleotides read TGTGCCAGCAGTTATTACGGCCCTGGAAACACCATATATTTT. Translating gives CASSYYGPGNTIYF.

This clonotype was picked up a small number of times. This rearrangement joins TRBV20-1 to TRBJ2-6; weak D call: TRBD2 (5 bases). Trimming pared 0 bases from V and 2 bases from J, leaving 11 bases between. Germline V CDR1 and CDR2: DFQATT, SNEGSKA (reference sequence). The CDR3 sequence is 16 residues long. The CDR3 coding sequence is TGCAGTGCTAGAGATGGCGGGCGGACTGGGGCCAACGTCCTGACTTTC. It is translated as CSARDGGRTGANVLTF.

The chain couples TRBV6-2 or TRBV6-3 to TRBJ2-2; D ambiguous. CDR3 length equals 12 residues. Per germline, CDR1 MNHEY and CDR2 SVGEGT. V was trimmed by 0 bases and J by 10 bases, leaving 6 bases between them. The CDR3 reads CASSYSGSELFF. In DNA form, the CDR3 reads TGTGCCAGCAGTTACTCTGGGTCGGAGCTGTTTTTT.

This clonotype was counted between two and nine times. The CDR3 DNA is TGTGCCAGCAGTCGCACCGGGACAGGGGGGAATCAGCCCCAGCATTTT. The encoded protein is CASSRTGTGGNQPQHF. The genes are TRBV12-3 or TRBV12-4 and TRBJ1-5; 11 bases are shared with TRBD1. The CDR3 sequence is 16 residues long. The ends lost 5 bases at V and 4 bases at J; junction bases unmatched: 7.